A selection of T cell receptor beta chains follows, all from one sample in a study of Graves' ophthalmopathy and Graves' hyperthyroidism. In TCRdb, the multiplex PCR reads were re-called with MiXCR into one record per CDR3 protein. The sample gives 600,000 to 700,000 distinct CDR3 sequences, over 40% of which show up once; more than 2.5% is in the top ten. The sample consisted of peripheral blood. The receptors stem from an adult man with Graves' ophthalmopathy. The CDR3 runs from the conserved cysteine through the conserved F or W. Fields, in order: CDR3 length, clone size, D gene, J gene, V gene, CDR3 protein, CDR3 DNA. The D gene is left open where the match is weak. The listing skips clone size in some rows; elsewhere it reads once, few, many or a size class.

CDR3 length: 11
clone size: NA
D gene: NA
J gene: TRBJ2-5
V gene: TRBV2
CDR3 protein: CASSEAEYQYF
CDR3 DNA: TGTGCCAGCAGTGAAGCAGAGTACCAGTACTTC

CDR3 length: 15
clone size: many
D gene: NA
J gene: TRBJ2-7
V gene: TRBV7-9
CDR3 protein: CASSEELGPAYEQYF
CDR3 DNA: TGTGCCAGCAGTGAGGAGTTGGGACCTGCCTACGAGCAGTACTTC

CDR3 length: 17
clone size: few
D gene: NA
J gene: TRBJ1-4
V gene: TRBV7-3
CDR3 protein: CASSQDLRVATNEKLFF
CDR3 DNA: TGCGCCAGCAGCCAAGATCTGAGGGTTGCAACTAATGAAAAACTGTTTTTT

CDR3 length: 13
clone size: NA
D gene: NA
J gene: TRBJ2-5
V gene: TRBV3-1
CDR3 protein: CASSHGDQETQYF
CDR3 DNA: TGTGCCAGCAGCCATGGGGATCAAGAGACCCAGTACTTC

CDR3 length: 14
clone size: few
D gene: TRBD1
J gene: TRBJ2-7
V gene: TRBV12-3/TRBV12-4
CDR3 protein: CASSFRQGPYEQYF
CDR3 DNA: TGTGCCAGCAGTTTCCGACAGGGACCCTACGAGCAGTACTTC

CDR3 length: 13
clone size: many
D gene: TRBD1
J gene: TRBJ1-4
V gene: TRBV19
CDR3 protein: CASSRQGGEKLFF
CDR3 DNA: TGTGCCAGTAGTCGACAGGGAGGAGAAAAACTGTTTTTT

CDR3 length: 14
clone size: many
D gene: TRBD1
J gene: TRBJ2-7
V gene: TRBV2
CDR3 protein: CASSEPGTGSEQYF
CDR3 DNA: TGTGCCAGCAGTGAACCCGGGACAGGGAGCGAGCAGTACTTC

CDR3 length: 15
clone size: many
D gene: NA
J gene: TRBJ2-5
V gene: TRBV15
CDR3 protein: CATSRLEELGETQYF
CDR3 DNA: TGTGCCACCAGCAGACTCGAGGAGCTCGGCGAGACCCAGTACTTC

CDR3 length: 15
clone size: many
D gene: NA
J gene: TRBJ2-7
V gene: TRBV25-1
CDR3 protein: CASSEHRNSSYEQYF
CDR3 DNA: TGTGCCAGCAGTGAGCACAGAAATAGCTCCTACGAGCAGTACTTC

CDR3 length: 14
clone size: NA
D gene: TRBD1
J gene: TRBJ2-7
V gene: TRBV16
CDR3 protein: CASSQSSTGDEQYF
CDR3 DNA: TGTGCCAGCAGCCAAAGTAGCACAGGGGACGAGCAGTACTTC

CDR3 length: 17
clone size: NA
D gene: TRBD2
J gene: TRBJ2-7
V gene: TRBV2
CDR3 protein: CASSDVIGGSSSYEQYF
CDR3 DNA: TGTGCCAGCAGTGACGTAATCGGGGGGTCGAGCTCCTACGAGCAGTACTTC